The following is a T cell receptor beta chain sequence with its context. TCRdb's copy holds only in-frame clones and misses some; the assay was immunoSEQ multiplex PCR. The table records 200,000 to 300,000 clones, about nine tenths of them present only once. This sample was included in a study of blood T cell repertoires in COVID-19. This CDR3 has 15 amino acids. From germline, CDR1 is MNHEY and CDR2 SMNVEV (reference sequence). The V gene end was trimmed by 4 bases and the J gene end by 3 bases; junction bases not matched to a gene: 6. The sequencing input was PBMCs or T cells enriched from blood (not recorded which). This TCR derives from a woman aged 18-35 years who had recovered from COVID-19. The V and J genes are TRBV27 and TRBJ2-3, with TRBD2 matching over 8 bases. CDR3 coding DNA: TGTGCCAGCAGTTGGAGCGGGGGAAGGACAGATACGCAGTATTTT. Residues: CASSWSGGRTDTQYF.